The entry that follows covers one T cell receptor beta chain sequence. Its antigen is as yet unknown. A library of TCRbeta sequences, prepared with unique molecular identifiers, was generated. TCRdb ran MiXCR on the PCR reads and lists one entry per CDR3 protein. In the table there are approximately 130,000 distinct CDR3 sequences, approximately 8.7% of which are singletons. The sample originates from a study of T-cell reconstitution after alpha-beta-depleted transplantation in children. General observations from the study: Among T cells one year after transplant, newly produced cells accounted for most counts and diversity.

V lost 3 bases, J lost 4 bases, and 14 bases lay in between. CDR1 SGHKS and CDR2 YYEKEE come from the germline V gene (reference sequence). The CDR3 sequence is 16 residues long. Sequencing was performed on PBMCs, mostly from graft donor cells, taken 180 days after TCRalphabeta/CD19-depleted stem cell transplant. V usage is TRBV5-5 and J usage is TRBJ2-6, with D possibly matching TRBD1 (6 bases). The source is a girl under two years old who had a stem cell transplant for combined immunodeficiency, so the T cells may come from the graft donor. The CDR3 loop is CASSSSPGAGANVLTF. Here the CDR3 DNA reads TGTGCCAGCAGCTCCAGCCCAGGGGCCGGGGCCAACGTCCTGACTTTC.